The 27 T cell receptor beta chains below were found in one sample sequenced in a study of blood T cell repertoires in COVID-19. Sequencing used immunoSEQ multiplex PCR; TCRdb keeps in-frame clones, though not all of them. The profile covers around 150,000 clones, with around 80% appearing a single time and approximately 7.3% taken by the ten largest. The specimen sequenced was PBMCs or T cells enriched from blood (not recorded which). The receptors here all came from a man aged 50 to 60 who had recovered from COVID-19.

The table lists this clone with many counts. The chain employs TRBV11-3 and TRBJ2-7; a weak D match, TRBD2 (6 bases). Germline CDR1 and CDR2: SGHNT and YENEEA. This CDR3 contains 13 residues. V dropped 1 base and J dropped 3 bases, with 7 bases sitting between them. Here the CDR3 reads CASSLGGVYEQYF. The CDR3, as DNA: TGTGCCAGCAGCTTAGGCGGGGTCTACGAGCAGTACTTC.

This sequence joins TRBV5-4 and TRBJ2-3; D is unresolved. Looked up from germline, CDR1 is SGHNT and CDR2 is YYREEE (reference sequence). The CDR3 sequence is 16 residues long. V lost 0 bases, J lost 0 bases, and 11 bases lay in between. CDR3 bases: TGTGCCAGCAGCTTGGTTGGCCAGGCTAGCACAGATACGCAGTATTTT. Translated: CASSLVGQASTDTQYF.

The J gene is TRBJ1-2, the V gene TRBV6-5, with a weak D call TRBD1 (5 bases). Germline V lookup: CDR1 MNHEY, CDR2 SVGAGI. V lost 0 bases and J 2 bases, leaving 10 bases between the germline ends. The CDR3 totals 15 residues. The CDR3 sequence is CASSYSDSRNYGYTF. For the CDR3, the DNA is TGTGCCAGCAGTTACTCCGACAGCCGAAACTATGGCTACACCTTC.

The chain employs TRBV23-1 and TRBJ2-5; tentatively, D is TRBD2 (5 bases). TRBV23-1 is classed as an ORF, of uncertain function. This CDR3 is built from 14 residues. Trimming took 3 bases from V and 5 from J, leaving 13 bases between them. The CDR3 sequence is CASSHYGRGETQYF. DNA of the CDR3: TGCGCCAGCAGTCACTATGGGCGCGGGGAGACCCAGTACTTC.

The gene calls are TRBV12-5 and TRBJ2-7; D is ambiguous. This CDR3 contains 12 residues. Trimming stripped 5 bases from V and 4 bases from J, with 9 bases between. From germline, CDR1 is LGHNT and CDR2 FRNRAP. This CDR3 is CASGPRLYEQYF. CDR3 nucleotide sequence: TGTGCTAGTGGTCCCCGGTTGTACGAGCAGTACTTC.

The J gene is TRBJ1-1, the V gene TRBV18; D is unresolved. Germline loops: CDR1 KGHSH, CDR2 LQKENI. The CDR3 length is 14 residues. Trimming took off 4 bases at V and 5 bases at J, with 14 bases between the two ends. The CDR3 protein is CASSLTSAGTEAFF. DNA of the CDR3: TGTGCCAGCTCACTAACCAGCGCGGGTACTGAAGCTTTCTTT.

The chain uses TRBV7-9 and TRBJ2-2; 11 positions agree with TRBD2. J gave up 7 bases and V 5 bases, and 15 bases lay outside the gene matches. Germline values: CDR1 SEHNR, CDR2 FQNEAQ (reference sequence). The CDR3 totals 18 residues. CDR3 region: CASSHNPRTSGLGGELFF. The CDR3 nucleotides read TGTGCCAGCAGCCACAACCCGCGGACTAGCGGGCTCGGCGGGGAGCTGTTTTTT.

V usage is TRBV7-9 and J usage is TRBJ2-1; 7 positions match TRBD2. The CDR3 contains 16 residues. The J segment lost 0 bases and the V segment lost 5 bases, leaving 7 bases of the junction unmatched. Germline V gene lookup returns CDR1 SEHNR and CDR2 FQNEAQ (reference sequence). The CDR3 spells CASSPWGGSSYNEQFF. Here the CDR3 DNA reads TGTGCCAGCAGCCCTTGGGGGGGAAGCTCCTACAATGAGCAGTTCTTC.

The chain has TRBV7-9 and TRBJ1-6; TRBD1 agrees at 7 bases. With V trimmed by 5 bases and J by 9 bases, 10 bases remained unmatched. The CDR3 is 15 residues long. From germline, CDR1 is SEHNR and CDR2 FQNEAQ (reference sequence). DNA of the CDR3: TGTGCCAGCAGCCCGGCGACAGGGTTGGGTTCACCCCTCCACTTT. Amino acid sequence: CASSPATGLGSPLHF.

This rearrangement joins TRBV9 to TRBJ1-2; a weak D match, TRBD1 (5 bases). Per germline, CDR1 SGDLS and CDR2 YYNGEE. The CDR3 loop spans 15 amino acids. Trimming stripped 0 bases from V and 3 bases from J, with 12 bases between. The CDR3 is CASSVDGQLYYGYTF. CDR3 nucleotides: TGTGCCAGCAGCGTAGATGGACAACTGTACTATGGCTACACCTTC.

The V gene is TRBV6-5, the J gene TRBJ2-3, with 9 nucleotides matching TRBD2. CDR3 length: 15 residues. Trimming cost V 6 bases and J 2 bases; bases outside gene matches: 6. Germline CDR1 MNHEY, CDR2 SVGAGI. The CDR3 DNA follows: TGTGCCAGCAGGTTGACTAGCGGTGTCACAGATACGCAGTATTTT. Translation: CASRLTSGVTDTQYF.

This chain joins TRBV27 and TRBJ2-4, with D unresolved. The CDR3 spans 14 residues. The V and J ends lost 6 bases and 0 bases respectively, with 9 bases between them. From germline, CDR1 is MNHEY and CDR2 SMNVEV (reference sequence). The CDR3 is CASSRDLAKNIQYF. CDR3 nucleotides: TGTGCCAGCAGCCGAGATCTAGCCAAAAACATTCAGTACTTC.

The CDR3 protein is CASSYRGGNQPQHF. CDR3 nucleotides: TGTGCCAGCAGTTACAGGGGTGGGAATCAGCCCCAGCATTTT. The rearrangement uses TRBV6-6 and TRBJ1-5; D is perhaps TRBD1 (5 bases). CDR3 length: 14 residues. In germline, CDR1 is MNHNY, CDR2 SVGAGI (reference sequence). Trimming took off 2 bases at V and 4 bases at J, with 9 bases between the two ends.

The chain has TRBV6-6 and TRBJ1-2; 7 bases line up with TRBD1. The germline V gene has CDR1 MNHNY and CDR2 SVGAGI (reference sequence). V was pared by 6 bases and J by 2 bases, with 12 bases of the junction left unmatched. The CDR3 loop spans 16 amino acids. CDR3 sequence (DNA): TGTGCCAGCAGCCCGCTTCAGGGACAGCCGAACTATGGCTACACCTTC. Translating gives CASSPLQGQPNYGYTF.

The chain carries TRBV19 and TRBJ1-1; 8 bases are a match to TRBD1. The CDR3 length is 14 residues. Germline V gives CDR1 LNHDA, CDR2 SQIVND (reference sequence). With V trimmed by 6 bases and J by 3 bases, 6 bases remained unmatched. The CDR3 sequence: CASSADRAYTEAFF. CDR3 nucleotides: TGTGCCAGTAGCGCGGACAGGGCCTACACTGAAGCTTTCTTT.

The chain is built from TRBV20-1 and TRBJ2-7, with TRBD1 matching over 11 bases. The germline V gene encodes CDR1 DFQATT and CDR2 SNEGSKA (reference sequence). Trimming at V came to 3 bases and at J to 2 bases, leaving 9 bases not matched to a gene. The CDR3 loop spans 16 amino acids. CDR3 loop: CSASMLGTGGAYEQYF. Here the CDR3 DNA reads TGCAGTGCTAGTATGTTAGGGACAGGGGGGGCCTACGAGCAGTACTTC.

V is TRBV6-5 and J is TRBJ2-1; maybe TRBD1 (5 bases). V lost 0 bases, J lost 3 bases, and 12 bases lay in between. The germline V gene encodes CDR1 MNHEY and CDR2 SVGAGI. The CDR3 sequence is 16 residues long. The CDR3 DNA reads TGTGCCAGCAGTTACTCGAGTACAGGCCTCTACAATGAGCAGTTCTTC. Its protein is CASSYSSTGLYNEQFF.

The J gene is TRBJ1-2, the V gene TRBV6-2 or TRBV6-3; the D is unclear. The CDR3 runs to 12 residues. The germline V gene has CDR1 MNHEY and CDR2 SVGEGT. The V end was cut by 0 bases, the J end by 4 bases, with 3 bases between. CDR3 in amino acids: CASSYSRYGYTF. The CDR3 nucleotides read TGTGCCAGCAGTTACTCCCGCTATGGCTACACCTTC.

The chain links TRBV11-3 to TRBJ1-1; a possible D gene is TRBD1 (5 bases). The CDR3 is 14 amino acids. The germline CDR1 and CDR2 sequences are SGHNT and YENEEA. Between the trimmed V and J ends, which lost 5 bases and 1 base, there was a span of 11 bases. CDR3 in amino acids: CASSPRQRNTEAFF. DNA for the CDR3: TGTGCCAGCAGCCCCCGACAGAGGAACACTGAAGCTTTCTTT.

The chain employs TRBV11-3 and TRBJ2-1; D uncertain. This CDR3 has 13 residues. Per germline, CDR1 SGHNT and CDR2 YENEEA. V lost 0 bases and J 9 bases, leaving 9 bases between the germline ends. As DNA, the CDR3 is TGTGCCAGCAGCTTAGACACTTCACGTGAGCAGTTCTTC. Protein sequence: CASSLDTSREQFF.

This chain connects TRBV18 to TRBJ1-1, with D possibly being TRBD1 (5 bases). CDR3 length equals 18 residues. Per the germline V gene, CDR1 is KGHSH and CDR2 is LQKENI. V lost 4 bases and J 6 bases, leaving 27 bases between the germline ends. In DNA, the CDR3 is TGTGCCAGCTCACTTCGCCGGATTCAGGGTATTTATAAGTCTGAAGCTTTCTTT. Translated: CASSLRRIQGIYKSEAFF.

The gene calls are TRBV7-7 and TRBJ1-5; no clear D. V was trimmed by 4 bases and J by 6 bases, leaving 10 bases between them. Looked up from germline, CDR1 is SSHAT and CDR2 is FNYEAQ (reference sequence). CDR3 length: 13 amino acids. The chain's CDR3 is CASSSGFGQPQHF. DNA of the CDR3: TGTGCCAGCAGCTCCGGGTTTGGTCAGCCCCAGCATTTT.

The chain is built from TRBV7-2 and TRBJ1-2, with no clear D. Germline assignment: CDR1 SGHTA and CDR2 FQGNSA. V was trimmed by 2 bases and J by 3 bases, leaving 10 bases between them. This CDR3 is built from 14 residues. DNA for the CDR3: TGTGCCAGCAGCTTAAGCCCTAGAGACTATGGCTACACCTTC. This codes for CASSLSPRDYGYTF.

The chain couples TRBV20-1 to TRBJ1-1, with no clear D. Trimming removed 3 bases at V and 1 base at J, with 15 bases between. The CDR3 is 15 residues long. Germline CDR1 reads DFQATT; CDR2 reads SNEGSKA (reference sequence). This CDR3 reads CSASTPGEGNTEAFF. As DNA, the CDR3 is TGCAGTGCTAGTACGCCAGGCGAGGGGAACACTGAAGCTTTCTTT.

This clone was seen at least ten times. The V gene is TRBV6-5, the J gene TRBJ2-1, with D tentatively TRBD2 (5 bases). V lost 2 bases and J lost 5, with 13 bases in between. This CDR3 is 15 amino acids long. CDR1 is MNHEY and CDR2 is SVGAGI in the germline V gene. The CDR3 is CASSYDVRVNNEQFF. The CDR3 DNA follows: TGTGCCAGCAGTTACGACGTGCGGGTGAACAATGAGCAGTTCTTC.

The chain links TRBV30 to TRBJ1-5; 7 bases fit TRBD1. This CDR3 spans 16 amino acids. J gave up 0 bases and V 3 bases, and 8 bases lay outside the gene matches. The germline CDR1 and CDR2 sequences are GTSNPN and SVGIG (reference sequence). The CDR3 sequence is CAWRTGGGGSNQPQHF. The CDR3 DNA reads TGTGCCTGGAGGACCGGAGGGGGCGGTAGCAATCAGCCCCAGCATTTT. Full variable domain (outside the CDR3, taken from reference TRBV30 and TRBJ1-5): SQTIHQWPATLVQPVGSPLSLECTVEGTSNPNLYWYRQAAGRGLQLLFYSVGIGQISSEVPQNLSASRPQDRQFILSSKKLLLSDSGFYLCAWRTGGGGSNQPQHFGDGTRLSIL.

The chain joins TRBV6-5 to TRBJ1-1, with TRBD1 identical over 9 bases. Germline V gene lookup returns CDR1 MNHEY and CDR2 SVGAGI. CDR3 length: 15 residues. V shed 2 bases and J 5 bases; nucleotides not matched to a gene: 6. The CDR3 nucleotides are TGTGCCAGCAGTTACGAGACAGGGGGTAATACTGAAGCTTTCTTT. It specifies CASSYETGGNTEAFF.